The next 25 T cell receptor beta chains were all read from a single sample in a study of blood T cells in healthy people across ages. Primers used in a second PCR of about 6 to 11 cycles were a sample-barcoded 5' primer and a J-beta primer mix. TCRdb used MiXCR to reprocess the 5' RACE reads, holding one entry per CDR3 protein. The repertoire holds some 1.5 million distinct CDR3 sequences, with roughly 43% as singletons. Specimen: blood. These receptors originate from a woman between 18 and 29 years old in good health.

The CDR3 loop reads CTSSLQRSTDTQYF. The CDR3 DNA follows: TGTACCAGCAGCCTCCAGCGGAGCACAGATACGCAGTATTTT. The rearrangement joins TRBV7-2 to TRBJ2-3, with D possibly being TRBD2 (5 bases). The CDR3 length is 14 residues. Per germline, CDR1 SGHTA and CDR2 FQGNSA. The ends were cut back, 5 bases at V and 0 bases at J, with 9 bases in the middle.

This clonotype showed up just a few times. The rearrangement joins TRBV4-2 to TRBJ1-4; 8 positions match TRBD1. The J segment lost 8 bases and the V segment lost 1 base, leaving 6 bases of the junction unmatched. Germline V CDR1 and CDR2: LGHNA, YNFKEQ. The CDR3 runs to 15 residues. CDR3 loop: CASSQGDRGREKLFF. CDR3 DNA: TGTGCCAGCAGCCAAGGCGACAGGGGTCGGGAAAAACTGTTTTTT.

In this sample, this clonotype turned up a few times. The gene calls are TRBV27 and TRBJ1-2, with a possible D match to TRBD1 (6 bases). Looked up from germline, CDR1 is MNHEY and CDR2 is SMNVEV (reference sequence). The CDR3 has 14 residues. Trimming pared 3 bases from V and 4 bases from J, leaving 12 bases between. The CDR3 bases are TGTGCCAGCAGTTTCTCAGGGGCGCCCTATGGCTACACCTTC. Protein sequence: CASSFSGAPYGYTF.

As DNA, the CDR3 is TGTGCCAGCAGCCAAGTTGATCTCCGCTGGGAGCAGTACTTC. Amino acid sequence: CASSQVDLRWEQYF. The J gene is TRBJ2-5, the V gene TRBV14, with D possibly being TRBD2 (5 bases). V lost 1 base and J lost 11, with 17 bases in between. CDR1 and CDR2 from the germline V gene are SGHDN and FVKESK. This CDR3 spans 14 amino acids.

In this sample, this clonotype turned up a few times. The gene calls are TRBV27 and TRBJ2-3, with D perhaps TRBD2 (6 bases). Trimming cost V 6 bases and J 2 bases, with 18 bases left between them. This CDR3 is 16 amino acids long. CDR1 and CDR2 from the germline V gene are MNHEY and SMNVEV (reference sequence). The CDR3 nucleotides are TGTGCCAGCAGAATGGAGGGGAGTCTCCCCACAGATACGCAGTATTTT. Its protein product is CASRMEGSLPTDTQYF.

V is TRBV6-1 and J is TRBJ1-1; a possible D gene is TRBD1 (6 bases). CDR1 is MNHNS and CDR2 is SASEGT in the germline V gene. The CDR3 length is 15 residues. V was cut by 1 base and J by 1 base, with 10 bases left in between. The CDR3: CASSEGDKGNTEAFF. Here the CDR3 DNA reads TGTGCCAGCAGTGAAGGGGACAAGGGGAACACTGAAGCTTTCTTT.

The chain uses TRBV25-1 and TRBJ2-1, with D possibly TRBD1 on 6 matching bases. The J call may be in error: the DNA end matches TRBJ2-7 better. The CDR3 sequence is 12 residues long. Germline V gives CDR1 MGHDK, CDR2 SYGVNS. CDR3 loop: CASSGTVNEQYF. DNA for the CDR3: TGTGCCAGCAGTGGGACAGTCAATGAGCAGTACTTC.

A few counts support this clonotype. The genes are TRBV20-1 and TRBJ2-1, with D possibly being TRBD2 (7 bases). The CDR3 is made up of 15 amino acids. Trimming removed 0 bases from V and 4 bases from J, with 13 bases in between. The germline CDR1 and CDR2 sequences are DFQATT and SNEGSKA (reference sequence). The CDR3 is CSARDGGARYNEQFF. The CDR3 region has the DNA TGCAGTGCTAGAGATGGGGGGGCGAGGTACAATGAGCAGTTCTTC.

The V call is TRBV10-3, the J call TRBJ2-1, with 10 bases identical to TRBD2. Germline V CDR1 and CDR2: ENHRY, SYGVKD. The CDR3 is 16 amino acids. Unmatched junction bases numbered 6, after V lost 6 bases and J lost 1 base. CDR3 sequence: CAIRSSGGHSYNEQFF. In DNA form, the CDR3 reads TGTGCCATCAGAAGTAGCGGGGGGCATTCCTACAATGAGCAGTTCTTC.

On this clonotype: The junction departs from germline at one end; a sequencing error may be responsible. The chain carries TRBV5-1 and TRBJ1-1; D is perhaps TRBD1 (5 bases). The CDR3 is 14 residues long. CDR1 is SGHRS, CDR2 YFSETQ, per germline. The CDR3: CASSPGPMNAEAFF. For the CDR3, the DNA is TGCGCCAGCAGCCCGGGACCGATGAACGCTGAAGCTTTCTTT.

The V and J genes are TRBV4-1 and TRBJ2-7; no clear D gene. The end of the DNA is better explained by TRBJ2-5, so the J call may be wrong. The CDR3 is 13 amino acids. In germline, CDR1 is MGHRA, CDR2 YSYEKL. In DNA, the CDR3 is TGCGCCAGCAGCCAAGCAGTTATTGGGACCCAGTACTTC. This encodes CASSQAVIGTQYF.

The J gene is TRBJ2-3, the V gene TRBV20-1; 10 bases line up with TRBD2. CDR1 DFQATT and CDR2 SNEGSKA come from the germline V gene (reference sequence). The CDR3 is 17 amino acids. J was trimmed by 0 bases and V by 3 bases; bases with no gene match: 9. CDR3 region: CSASGLAEFTSTDTQYF. CDR3 sequence (DNA): TGCAGTGCTAGCGGACTAGCGGAGTTTACTAGCACAGATACGCAGTATTTT.

This chain connects TRBV20-1 to TRBJ2-3; the D gene is possibly TRBD1 (5 bases). This CDR3 is built from 13 residues. The V end lost 3 bases, the J end lost 4 bases, and 11 bases lay between the germline ends. Looked up from germline, CDR1 is DFQATT and CDR2 is SNEGSKA (reference sequence). CDR3 sequence: CSASLQGSDTQYF. CDR3 sequence (DNA): TGCAGTGCTAGCCTCCAGGGTTCAGATACGCAGTATTTT.

This clonotype was seen a handful of times. The chain carries TRBV20-1 and TRBJ2-3, with TRBD1 matching 8 bases. This CDR3 has 14 amino acids. J lost 1 base, V lost 3 bases, and 3 bases had no gene match. The germline gives CDR1 DFQATT, CDR2 SNEGSKA (reference sequence). CDR3 bases: TGCAGTGCTAGGGAGGGACAGGGCACAGATACGCAGTATTTT. Translated, it gives CSAREGQGTDTQYF.

V and J are TRBV7-9 and TRBJ2-5; D could derive from TRBD1 or TRBD2 (5 bases each). V dropped 5 bases and J dropped 11 bases, with 15 bases sitting between them. This CDR3 contains 12 residues. Germline-derived CDR1 and CDR2 are SEHNR and FQNEAQ (reference sequence). The CDR3 spells CASSPKMGEQYF. DNA for the CDR3: TGTGCCAGCAGCCCGAAAATGGGGGAGCAGTACTTC.

This chain connects TRBV24-1 to TRBJ2-1; D gene ambiguous. With 3 bases removed from V and 4 bases from J, the gap between germline ends came to 3 bases. The CDR3 totals 12 residues. In germline, CDR1 is KGHDR, CDR2 SFDVKD. Here the CDR3 reads CATSDAYNEQFF. The CDR3 coding sequence is TGTGCCACCAGTGATGCGTACAATGAGCAGTTCTTC.

V is TRBV7-3 and J is TRBJ2-6, with a possible D match to TRBD1 (5 bases). This CDR3 region has 16 residues. V dropped 5 bases and J dropped 3 bases, with 14 bases sitting between them. The germline V gene encodes CDR1 SGHTA and CDR2 FQGTGA. CDR3 region: CASSPGSTSGANVLTF. DNA for the CDR3: TGTGCCAGCAGCCCAGGGTCGACCAGTGGGGCCAACGTCCTGACTTTC.

In its sample, this clonotype was seen a few times. This may be a read error: a much more frequent sequence differs by one nucleotide. In nucleotides, the CDR3 is TGTGCCAGCAGGGAATACTACGAGCAGTACTTC. Translated, it gives CASREYYEQYF. The rearrangement joins TRBV12-3 or TRBV12-4 to TRBJ2-7; D unclear. The CDR3 contains 11 residues. Trimming removed 6 bases at V and 3 bases at J, with 6 bases between.

This rearrangement joins TRBV20-1 to TRBJ1-2; maybe TRBD1 (5 bases). The CDR3 is 14 residues long. Germline V gene sequence: CDR1 DFQATT, CDR2 SNEGSKA (reference sequence). Between the trimmed V and J ends, which lost 2 bases and 13 bases, there was a span of 23 bases. The CDR3 DNA reads TGCAGTGCTAGAACCTCAACAGGCGAAGGGCGTCGCACCTTC. It yields the protein CSARTSTGEGRRTF.

The table lists this clonotype with a count of one. A read error may be the cause here, since a much bigger clone is one base away. This chain uses TRBV29-1 with TRBJ2-3, with D perhaps being TRBD1 or TRBD2 (7 bases each). V lost 5 bases and J 6 bases, leaving 9 bases between the germline ends. CDR1 and CDR2 (germline): SQVTM, ANQGSEA. The CDR3 extends over 11 amino acids. CDR3 bases: TGCAGCGTTCAGGGGGGGGATACGCAGTATTTT. Translation: CSVQGGDTQYF.

The chain couples TRBV29-1 to TRBJ2-1, with 7 bases fitting TRBD2. The length of the CDR3 is 13 residues. J gave up 8 bases and V 2 bases, and 6 bases lay outside the gene matches. Germline V gene lookup returns CDR1 SQVTM and CDR2 ANQGSEA. This CDR3 is CSVEQVAGDEQFF. The CDR3 DNA reads TGCAGCGTTGAACAGGTAGCGGGCGATGAGCAGTTCTTC.

V is TRBV7-2 and J is TRBJ1-5, with no clear D. Germline V gives CDR1 SGHTA, CDR2 FQGNSA. The length of the CDR3 is 14 residues. V lost 5 bases and J lost 3, with 11 bases in between. The CDR3 nucleotides are TGTGCCAGCAGCCCAGACACCTACAATCAGCCCCAGCATTTT. This gives the protein CASSPDTYNQPQHF.

The rearrangement joins TRBV15 to TRBJ2-1, with D possibly TRBD1 on 6 matching bases. The V end lost 5 bases, the J end lost 5 bases, and 16 bases lay between the germline ends. Germline loops: CDR1 LNHNV, CDR2 YYDKDF (reference sequence). This CDR3 is 15 amino acids long. The CDR3 region has the DNA TGTGCCACCAGCCCCGGGACACGGCTGAACAATGAGCAGTTCTTC. As protein: CATSPGTRLNNEQFF. The full variable domain, completed using reference TRBV15 and TRBJ2-1, is DAMVIQNPRYQVTQFGKPVTLSCSQTLNHNVMYWYQQKSSQAPKLLFHYYDKDFNNEADTPDNFQSRRPNTSFCFLDIRSPGLGDTAMYLCATSPGTRLNNEQFFGPGTRLTVL.

The J gene is TRBJ2-5, the V gene TRBV9; 8 bases agree with TRBD2. Losses at the gene ends were 0 bases for V and 3 bases for J; bases not matched to a gene: 4. This CDR3 contains 15 residues. CDR1 and CDR2 from the germline V gene are SGDLS and YYNGEE. The CDR3 here is CASSVDSGMEETQYF. CDR3 bases: TGTGCCAGCAGCGTAGATAGCGGGATGGAAGAGACCCAGTACTTC.

This clonotype was counted many times. Germline and junction disagree at one end, which may indicate a read error. V is TRBV10-2 and J is TRBJ2-5; no definite D call. The germline gives CDR1 WSHSY, CDR2 SAAADI. The CDR3 has 13 residues. CDR3 nucleotide sequence: TGCGCCAGCAGTCAGTCCCAGGCTGGGACCCAGTACTTC. This encodes CASSQSQAGTQYF.